Listed here is a single T cell receptor (beta chain). The repertoire was sequenced with immunoSEQ multiplex PCR; TCRdb's copy has only in-frame clones and lacks some. In the table there are more than 150,000 clones, under 85% of which are singletons. This sample is part of a study of blood T cell repertoires in COVID-19. Whole-study context: COVID-19 samples, acute and convalescent, were from the United States, Italy and Spain.

Looked up from germline, CDR1 is SNHLY and CDR2 is FYNNEI. V lost 4 bases, J lost 5 bases, and 4 bases stayed unmatched. The CDR3 is 13 residues long. The sequence was obtained from a human donor in a cohort sampled during active COVID-19. The sample consisted of peripheral blood. This rearrangement joins TRBV2 to TRBJ1-1, with 7 bases aligning to TRBD1. The CDR3, as DNA: TGTGCCAGCAGTGGACAGGGCAGGACTGAAGCTTTCTTT. Translation: CASSGQGRTEAFF.